The rows below give T cell receptor beta chains drawn from one sample of a study of T cell repertoires in cytomegalovirus infection. TCRdb reprocessed the reads via MiXCR and lists one record per CDR3 protein. Of fewer than 950,000 distinct CDR3 sequences in the sample, 30% to 35% were seen once. Antigen specificity for these receptors is unknown. The sample here was cultured CD8+ T cells from PBMCs, taken from culture after CMV antigen stimulation. The receptors derive from a human donor in good health (CMV status not recorded). Some clones in this sample may be carry-over from other donors' samples. Both conserved end residues are part of each CDR3. For some rows the clone size is stated as once, few or many, or as a class when expanded; others skip it.

>TRBV5-1|TRBJ1-1|.
CASSPSYGGTEAFF
>TRBV5-4|TRBJ2-3|.
CASSLEVAQEDTQYF
>TRBV7-9|TRBJ2-3|.
CASSSNRGRSDTQYF
>TRBV7-9|TRBJ2-4|many
CASSRGDVGKNIQYF
>TRBV28|TRBJ2-1|.
CATEQGASYNEQFF
>TRBV12-3/TRBV12-4|TRBJ1-1|few
CASSPLGGGNTEAFF
>TRBV19|TRBJ2-1|.
CASSLAGEHSYNEQFF
>TRBV6-1|TRBJ2-6|many
CASSDPDSGANVLTF
>TRBV12-5|TRBJ1-1|.
CASGLSPEAFF
>TRBV15|TRBJ2-1|.
CATTQRLYNNEQFF
>TRBV4-1|TRBJ1-1|few
CASSQEEGANTEAFF
>TRBV6-6|TRBJ1-5|.
CANNTRGSNQPQHF
>TRBV7-6|TRBJ2-5|few
CASSLESSGGQETQYF
>TRBV27|TRBJ1-1|.
CASVLHRVGWTEAFF
>TRBV11-3|TRBJ2-1|.
CASSFEGQEQFF
>TRBV6-1|TRBJ2-1|few
CASSDRTGRSGEQFF
>TRBV12-3/TRBV12-4|TRBJ2-2|many
CASSLLAGAAGELFF
>TRBV5-4|TRBJ2-1|few
CASSPITGGSYNEQFF
>TRBV19|TRBJ1-1|.
CASLAENTEAFF
>TRBV27|TRBJ1-2|.
CASSFGPGDGYTF
>TRBV6-5|TRBJ1-6|.
CASSYTGVSYNSPIHF
>TRBV4-1|TRBJ2-5|few
CASSRGLAGTEETQYF
>TRBV9|TRBJ2-3|.
CASSVPAGVTDTQYF
>TRBV7-2|TRBJ1-1|.
CASSLTLRNTEAFF
>TRBV4-3|TRBJ1-1|few
CASSQDMGQMNTEAFF
>TRBV12-3/TRBV12-4|TRBJ2-1|few
CASSLWNEQFF
>TRBV5-4|TRBJ2-2|.
CASTNGQSRGELFF
>TRBV2|TRBJ2-7|.
CASRPGLLNTYEQYF
>TRBV19|TRBJ1-5|few
CASSKPSGNQPQHF
>TRBV6-5|TRBJ2-1|.
CASSQQGLNNEQFF
>TRBV7-6|TRBJ2-2|many
CASRGGDNTGELFF
>TRBV20-1|TRBJ2-3|.
CSARDESATDTQYF
>TRBV28|TRBJ1-4|many
CASTRLGANNEKLFF
>TRBV7-2|TRBJ2-2|few
CASSFPSADPNTGELFF
>TRBV7-4|TRBJ1-2|.
CASSLGQGLSNYGYTF
>TRBV4-1|TRBJ1-4|once
CASSQDGRPTNEKLFF
>TRBV6-5|TRBJ2-7|.
CASSYSYYYEQYF
>TRBV7-9|TRBJ1-4|few
CASRLGQNIATNEKLFF
>TRBV9|TRBJ2-3|few
CASSAGGALVETQYF
>TRBV28|TRBJ1-2|.
CASRPSGQRLNYGYTF
>TRBV6-2/TRBV6-3|TRBJ1-5|.
CASSYVGAGQPQHF
>TRBV19|TRBJ2-6|.
CASSIESSGANVLTF
>TRBV7-9|TRBJ2-1|.
CASSLARGLAGAHGQFF
>TRBV7-9|TRBJ2-1|many
CASSRDRGRNNEQFF
>TRBV7-9|TRBJ2-1|many
CASSLESYEQFF
>TRBV11-2|TRBJ2-5|few
CASSSRDIPPYQETQYF
>TRBV28|TRBJ2-3|.
CASSPQGAGGPSTDTQYF
>TRBV7-9|TRBJ2-2|.
CASTRARSGELFF
>TRBV11-3|TRBJ2-1|.
CASSLGYWGVSNEQFF
>TRBV7-2|TRBJ2-3|.
CARSLGRGRTDTQYF
>TRBV20-1|TRBJ2-1|few
CSARIIQLGNEQFF
>TRBV6-5|TRBJ1-4|.
CASSYSFYAQGEKLFF
>TRBV6-6|TRBJ1-5|.
CASRTGGNQPQHF
>TRBV7-6|TRBJ1-2|.
CASSVGGASRDGYTF
>TRBV7-4|TRBJ1-1|.
CASNILGSTNTEAFF
>TRBV5-4|TRBJ2-2|.
CVSENGSSGVWNTGELFF
>TRBV10-3|TRBJ2-1|.
CAISYKYETGGYNEQFF
>TRBV5-5|TRBJ2-7|.
CASSLGDYYEQYF
>TRBV7-9|TRBJ2-1|.
CASSPRQGTLHEQFF
>TRBV27|TRBJ2-5|.
CASSPPGMETQYF